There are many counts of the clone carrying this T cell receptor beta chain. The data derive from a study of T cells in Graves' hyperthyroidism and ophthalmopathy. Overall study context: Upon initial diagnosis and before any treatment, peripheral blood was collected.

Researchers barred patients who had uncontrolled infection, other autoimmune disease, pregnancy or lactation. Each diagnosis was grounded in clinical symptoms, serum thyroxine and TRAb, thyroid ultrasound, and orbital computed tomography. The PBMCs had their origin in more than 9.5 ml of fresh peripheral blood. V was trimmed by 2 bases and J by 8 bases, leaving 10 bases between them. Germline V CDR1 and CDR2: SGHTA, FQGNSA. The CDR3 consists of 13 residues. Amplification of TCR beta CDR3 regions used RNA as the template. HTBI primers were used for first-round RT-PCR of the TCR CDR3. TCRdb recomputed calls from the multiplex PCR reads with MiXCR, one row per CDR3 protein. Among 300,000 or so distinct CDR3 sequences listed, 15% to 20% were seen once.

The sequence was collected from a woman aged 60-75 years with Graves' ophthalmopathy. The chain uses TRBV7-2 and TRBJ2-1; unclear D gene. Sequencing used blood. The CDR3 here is CASSLRFRDEQFF. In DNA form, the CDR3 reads TGTGCCAGCAGCTTAAGGTTTCGGGATGAGCAGTTCTTC. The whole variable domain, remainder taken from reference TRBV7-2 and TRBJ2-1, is GAGVSQSPSNKVTEKGKDVELRCDPISGHTALYWYRQSLGQGLEFLIYFQGNSAPDKSGLPSDRFSAERTGGSVSTLTIQRTQQEDSAVYLCASSLRFRDEQFFGPGTRLTVL.